This TCR beta chain was retrieved from a study of blood T cells in healthy people across ages. This clonotype was counted ten times or more. Its antigen remains unidentified. Healthy Caucasians from Russia aged about 6 to 100 served as donors. Every sample gave at least 5.5 micrograms of total RNA when it was extracted. Germline V gives CDR1 MGHRA, CDR2 YSYEKL. The CDR3 covers 16 residues. The ends lost 3 bases at V and 4 bases at J; junction bases unmatched: 8. Broader study findings: The fall in TCR beta diversity per million T cells was roughly linear with age.

The second PCR ran about 6 to 11 cycles with a sample-barcoded 5' primer and J-beta primers. A template-switch adaptor that had 12 random nucleotides put a tag on each cDNA molecule. MiXCR, applied by TCRdb to the 5' RACE reads, yields one record per CDR3 protein. The sample includes about 1.8 million distinct CDR3 sequences, less than 50% of them seen just once. The source of this sequence is a woman aged 40 to 49 in good health. J is TRBJ2-1 and V is TRBV4-1; 8 bases align to TRBD1. What was sequenced was blood. CDR3 DNA: TGCGCCAGCAGCCAGGATCAGGGGGCCTCGTACAATGAGCAGTTCTTC. Translating gives CASSQDQGASYNEQFF.